This T cell receptor beta chain derives from a study of blood T cell repertoires in COVID-19. This clone was observed a handful of times. The CDR3 is 14 residues long. Germline V gene data show CDR1 as MDHEN and CDR2 as SYDVKM. Trimming left V 3 bases short and J 7 bases short, with 15 bases between. Source study methods: Amplification of reference gene primers was used by the study to estimate nucleated cell counts. Using immunoSEQ multiplex PCR, the repertoire was profiled, and TCRdb retains in-frame clones only, with some absent. V and J calls and clone size are as listed in that table; D and trimming were resolved from the DNA. The table lists 75,000 to 90,000 clones, approximately 89% of them singletons, with approximately 5% in the top ten.

The sequence was collected from a middle-aged man with active or convalescent COVID-19. This chain uses TRBV28 with TRBJ1-2; TRBD1 is a possible D gene (5 bases). Sequenced material: peripheral blood. The DNA of the CDR3 is TGTGCCAGCAGTTTTCAGGGAGGTTTTATTGGCTACACCTTC. Protein product: CASSFQGGFIGYTF.